The source of this TCR beta chain is a study of T cell responses to AZD1222 COVID-19 vaccine. In the study overall: The analysis combined second doses at about 4 or about 12 weeks. Findings and caveats of the study: All repertoire sampling was performed exclusively after the peak T cell response. The number of AZD1222 recipients seropositive at baseline was only five to seven.

CDR1 is SGHAT and CDR2 is FQNNGV in the germline V gene. This CDR3 spans 15 amino acids. V was shortened by 3 bases and J by 1 base, with 11 bases between the two germline ends. Clones were sequenced by immunoSEQ multiplex PCR, and TCRdb holds only the in-frame ones, with some missing. The table includes around 120,000 clones, 85% to 90% detected once. Details on this clone: Its antigen is undetermined.

The sequenced sample was peripheral blood, obtained on day 0 of AZD1222 vaccination. The chain is built from TRBV11-2 and TRBJ2-3, with a tentative D call TRBD1 (6 bases). The source is an adult in good health. CDR3 protein: CASSFIGQRTDTQYF. The CDR3 bases are TGTGCCAGCAGCTTCATCGGACAGCGCACAGATACGCAGTATTTT.